This entry describes one T cell receptor (beta chain). The antigen is not known. From CD4+ cells came CD45RA+ naive and CD45RA-negative memory subsets. The sample originates from a study of shared clonotypes between healthy human individuals. About the study: Used for every donor were three CD4 naive, three CD4 memory, two CD8 naive and one CD8 memory plate. Whole-study findings and limits: Expectations were that clonotype sharing among donors would be affected by sequencing depth. Memory subsets generally showed lower estimated richness than naive subsets.

Germline V gene sequence: CDR1 MNHEY, CDR2 SVGAGI. This CDR3 spans 14 amino acids. Trimming removed 5 bases at V and 2 bases at J, with 12 bases between. TCRdb's table, derived via immunoSEQ multiplex PCR, lists solely in-frame clones and lacks some. The sample records approximately 980,000 clones, less than 85% being singletons. The sequenced sample consisted of memory CD4+ T cells sorted from blood. Subset in this sample: CD45RA-negative fraction. The clonotype originates from a man younger than 35 in good health. V usage is TRBV6-5 and J usage is TRBJ1-1, with D uncertain. The CDR3 bases are TGTGCCAGCAGTCGAGCCCTGGACAACACTGAAGCTTTCTTT. The encoded protein is CASSRALDNTEAFF.